What follows describes a single T cell receptor (beta chain). 13 Jbeta primers and 60 Vbeta primers were used for the PCR. Clones were read by immunoSEQ multiplex PCR, and TCRdb kept only the in-frame ones, dropping some. Among 100,000 to 150,000 clones listed, roughly 79% were seen once. Donors consisted of healthy bone marrow donors. This entry belongs to a study of cytomegalovirus exposure and HLA in healthy donors. CDR3 length: 15 residues. CDR1 and CDR2 (germline): MDHEN, SYDVKM. The junction had 5 bases not matched to a gene; V was cut back by 2 bases and J by 5 bases. Sequencing was done on a sample of PBMCs. The clonotype comes from a middle-aged woman in good health and CMV-seronegative. V and J are TRBV28 and TRBJ2-5, with 10 bases aligning to TRBD2. This chain's CDR3 is CASSLGAGGLETQYF. CDR3 coding DNA: TGTGCCAGCAGTTTAGGAGCGGGGGGGCTCGAGACCCAGTACTTC.